Listed below are T cell receptor beta chains from one sample, sequenced in a study of T cell responses to AZD1222 COVID-19 vaccine. Method: immunoSEQ multiplex PCR; TCRdb's copy keeps in-frame clones and lacks some. Here the sample spans 150,000 to 190,000 clones, 90% being singletons. Sample: peripheral blood, taken 28 days after the second AZD1222 dose. The receptor set was obtained from an adult who received the AZD1222 COVID-19 vaccine. Both conserved end residues are part of each CDR3. D genes are given only for firm matches. Where a row states a size, it is once, few, many or the class of an expanded clone; other rows omit it.

V	J	D	size	DNA	CDR3
TRBV27	TRBJ1-1	.	.	TGTGCCAGCAGTCCGCGCCTCGGAAACAGGGCCATGAACACTGAAGCTTTCTTT	CASSPRLGNRAMNTEAFF
TRBV7-9	TRBJ1-6	.	.	TGTGCCAGCATGGAGGGGGGTAATTCACCCCTCCACTTT	CASMEGGNSPLHF
TRBV5-1	TRBJ2-7	.	.	TGCGCCAGCAGCTTGGCCCAGGAACCCCACGAGCAGTACTTC	CASSLAQEPHEQYF
TRBV19	TRBJ2-1	.	once	TGTGCCAGCGCAATTAGTACTAGCTCCTACAATGAGCAGTTCTTC	CASAISTSSYNEQFF
TRBV18	TRBJ2-2	.	.	TGTGCCAGCTCACTAGGAATCGCGGGTGTCGGGGAGCTGTTTTTT	CASSLGIAGVGELFF
TRBV20-1	TRBJ2-7	.	.	TGCAGTGCTAGCAGGGAAGAGCAGTACTTC	CSASREEQYF
TRBV7-8	TRBJ2-7	.	few	TGTGCCAGCAGTCTAATCGGTCAGAGCTACGAGCAGTACTTC	CASSLIGQSYEQYF
TRBV28	TRBJ1-1	.	.	TGTGCCAGCAGAGCGACAGGTACGAACACTGAAGCTTTCTTT	CASRATGTNTEAFF
TRBV15	TRBJ2-7	.	.	TGTGCCACCAGCAGAGACCTCGCGACAGCTCAAGTTTCCTACTTC	CATSRDLATAQVSYF
TRBV6-5	TRBJ1-6	.	.	TGTGCCAGCAGTTACTCGGGGGTTCGACAGCATTCACCCCTCCACTTT	CASSYSGVRQHSPLHF
TRBV9	TRBJ1-1	.	.	TGTGCCAGCACCCCTGAAGCTTTCTTT	CASTPEAFF
TRBV7-3	TRBJ2-1	.	.	TGTGCCAGCAGCCCCCAGGGGCTAGGGAGACTGTACAATGAGCAGTTCTTC	CASSPQGLGRLYNEQFF
TRBV11-3	TRBJ2-5	.	.	TGTGCCAGCAGCTTGGGACGGGGGGCCCAAGAGACCCAGTACTTC	CASSLGRGAQETQYF
TRBV19	TRBJ1-2	TRBD1	.	TGTGCCAGTAAGGGGGCATGGATGGGAGGCTACACCTTC	CASKGAWMGGYTF
TRBV6-5	TRBJ2-7	TRBD1	.	TGTGCCAGCAGTTACTCCAGAACCGGGACAGGGACCGAGCAGTACTTC	CASSYSRTGTGTEQYF
TRBV11-2	TRBJ1-4	.	once	TGTGCCAGCAGCCGGGCCTTTGCAACTAATGAAAAACTGTTTTTT	CASSRAFATNEKLFF
TRBV9	TRBJ1-6	TRBD1	.	TGTGCCAGCAGCCCCAGCCTCGGGACAGCAAATTCACCCCTCCACTTT	CASSPSLGTANSPLHF
TRBV27	TRBJ2-2	TRBD2	.	TGTGCCAGCAGTTTGCGGGAGGGGGTCGGGGAGCTGTTTTTT	CASSLREGVGELFF
TRBV18	TRBJ1-4	.	.	TGTGCCAGCTCACCAGGGGCTAATGAAAAACTGTTTTTT	CASSPGANEKLFF
TRBV6-6	TRBJ2-7	.	.	TGTGCCAGCAGTTACATGGGTTCTCTCGAGCAGTACTTC	CASSYMGSLEQYF
TRBV3-1/TRBV3-2	TRBJ2-5	.	.	TGTGCCAGCAGCCGGGAGCCCAGCGAAGAGACCCAGTACTTC	CASSREPSEETQYF
TRBV2	TRBJ2-5	.	few	TGTGCCAGCAGTGCCCAGCAGCAAGAGACCCAGTACTTC	CASSAQQQETQYF
TRBV7-2	TRBJ1-2	.	.	TGTGCCAGCAGCTTTTGGGGAAGCAATAACTATGGCTACACCTTC	CASSFWGSNNYGYTF
TRBV19	TRBJ1-5	.	.	TGTGCCAGTAGTATTGTGGCTCCCAGCTATAGCAATCAGCCCCAGCATTTT	CASSIVAPSYSNQPQHF
TRBV7-3	TRBJ2-2	TRBD2	.	TGTGCCAGCAGCTTGCAGCGGGAGGGCCGGACCGGGGAGCTGTTTTTT	CASSLQREGRTGELFF
TRBV19	TRBJ2-5	.	once	TGTGCCAGTTCCATCAGGGGCGATCAGTACCAAGAGACCCAGTACTTC	CASSIRGDQYQETQYF
TRBV6-1	TRBJ2-3	.	.	TGTGCCAGCAGTGAAGAAGCGGTTTTGAGCACAGATACGCAGTATTTT	CASSEEAVLSTDTQYF
TRBV5-1	TRBJ2-2	TRBD2	.	TGCGCCAGCAGCTCCCCTAGCGGGAGACCCGGGACCGGGGAGCTGTTTTTT	CASSSPSGRPGTGELFF
TRBV5-4	TRBJ1-4	TRBD1	.	TGTGCCAGCAGCACCCCTAGGACAGGACCGAATGAAAAACTGTTTTTT	CASSTPRTGPNEKLFF
TRBV20-1	TRBJ2-7	.	.	TGCAGTGCTAGTACCCCCTTAGGCTTTACTGCCCCCCTTTACGAGCAGTACTTC	CSASTPLGFTAPLYEQYF
TRBV9	TRBJ2-1	TRBD2	.	TGTGCCAGCAGACCTAGCGGGAGAAATAGTGAGCAGTTCTTC	CASRPSGRNSEQFF
TRBV10-2	TRBJ1-5	.	.	TGCGCCAGCAGTAATAACCATCAGCCCCAGCATTTT	CASSNNHQPQHF
TRBV28	TRBJ1-3	.	.	TGTGCCAGCAGTTCGGCCGGACTGTCCCTCTCTGGAAACACCATATATTTT	CASSSAGLSLSGNTIYF
TRBV5-4	TRBJ2-7	.	.	TGTGCCAGCAGCTCGAGACGGACGGGGCCATACGAGCAGTACTTC	CASSSRRTGPYEQYF
TRBV3-1/TRBV3-2	TRBJ2-1	TRBD2	.	TGTGCCAGCAGCCCCCTGAGCGGGGAATACAATGAGCAGTTCTTC	CASSPLSGEYNEQFF
TRBV19	TRBJ1-6	.	.	TGTGCCAGTAGCCAATATCGAGGTTCACCCCTCCACTTT	CASSQYRGSPLHF
TRBV5-4	TRBJ1-2	.	.	TGTGCCAGCAGCTTGGGGGGCGGCATCCTCAACTATGGCTACACCTTC	CASSLGGGILNYGYTF
TRBV5-1	TRBJ1-2	.	.	TGCGCCAGCTCGTCGACTGGATCTGGCTATGGCTACACCTTC	CASSSTGSGYGYTF
TRBV19	TRBJ2-7	.	.	TGTGCCACCTCGGACCTCTACGAGCAGTACTTC	CATSDLYEQYF
TRBV24-1	TRBJ1-1	.	once	TGTGCCACCAGTCCAGGACCTACCGGGACTGAAGCTTTCTTT	CATSPGPTGTEAFF
TRBV13	TRBJ1-6	TRBD1	.	TGTGCCAGCAGCACCCTGACAGGGGCTGGTTCACCCCTCCACTTT	CASSTLTGAGSPLHF
TRBV18	TRBJ2-7	TRBD1	.	TGTGCCAGCTCACCCCAGGCGGACAGGGACTACGAGCAGTACTTC	CASSPQADRDYEQYF
TRBV30	TRBJ1-1	TRBD1	.	TGTGCCTGGAGGGACAGGGGACTTCCCAACACTGAAGCTTTCTTT	CAWRDRGLPNTEAFF
TRBV5-1	TRBJ1-3	TRBD1	.	TGCGCCAGCAGCTTGGGACAGGGGCCTGCTACTGGAAACACCATATATTTT	CASSLGQGPATGNTIYF
TRBV27	TRBJ2-2	.	.	TGTGCCAGCGTAGGACAGCTGAACACCGGGGAGCTGTTTTTT	CASVGQLNTGELFF
TRBV24-1	TRBJ2-2	.	.	TGTGCCACCAGTGTTAGTTACGGGGAGCTGTTTTTT	CATSVSYGELFF
TRBV27	TRBJ2-5	.	.	TGTGCCAGCGGTTGGGACGGACAAGAGACCCAGTACTTC	CASGWDGQETQYF
TRBV12-3/TRBV12-4	TRBJ1-1	.	.	TGTGCCAGCACCAGAAAGACTCGGAGTGAAGCTTTCTTT	CASTRKTRSEAFF
TRBV3-1/TRBV3-2	TRBJ1-2	.	.	TGTGCCAGCAGCCAAGGCCCACAGACATTAACCTGGGGCTACACCTTC	CASSQGPQTLTWGYTF
TRBV6-4	TRBJ2-3	.	few	TGTGCCAGCAGTAAAACGGGAACTCGACTAAGCACAGATACGCAGTATTTT	CASSKTGTRLSTDTQYF
TRBV25-1	TRBJ1-5	.	once	TGTGCCAGCAGCTTTCGACAGTTCAATCAGCCCCAGCATTTT	CASSFRQFNQPQHF
TRBV19	TRBJ1-1	.	.	TGTGCCAGTAGTAAAGGGGACGCCGGAGGCTATGAAGCTTTCTTT	CASSKGDAGGYEAFF
TRBV12-3/TRBV12-4	TRBJ1-2	TRBD1	.	TGTGCCAGCAGTTCCCCACAGGGGAGCTACACCTTC	CASSSPQGSYTF